Listed below are T cell receptor beta chains from one sample, sequenced in a study of immune evolution from preneoplasia to lung adenocarcinoma. TCRdb's copy holds only in-frame clones and misses some; the assay was immunoSEQ multiplex PCR. The sample has over 7,000 clones, over 75% seen once. Sample: FFPE adjacent normal lung tissue. The receptors here all came from a person aged 70 to 80 with lung adenocarcinoma. The CDR3 runs from the conserved cysteine through the conserved F or W. The order of the fields is V gene, clone size, J gene, D gene, CDR3 protein, CDR3 DNA. The D gene is left open where the match is weak. The listing skips clone size in some rows; elsewhere it reads once, few, many or a size class.

v_call: TRBV28; clone_size: few; j_call: TRBJ1-4; d_call: -; cdr3_aa: CASSSNEKLFF; cdr3_nt: TGTGCCAGCAGTTCGAATGAAAAACTGTTTTTT
v_call: TRBV7-3; clone_size: once; j_call: TRBJ2-5; d_call: -; cdr3_aa: CASSLRGRETQYF; cdr3_nt: TGTGCCAGCAGCTTACGGGGTAGGGAGACCCAGTACTTC
v_call: TRBV7-8; clone_size: -; j_call: TRBJ1-5; d_call: TRBD1; cdr3_aa: CASSQTGAATSSNQPQHF; cdr3_nt: TGTGCCAGCAGCCAGACAGGGGCCGCGACTTCTAGCAATCAGCCCCAGCATTTT
v_call: TRBV6-1; clone_size: -; j_call: TRBJ2-5; d_call: -; cdr3_aa: CASSPGLQETQYF; cdr3_nt: TGTGCCAGCAGCCCGGGACTCCAAGAGACCCAGTACTTC
v_call: TRBV30; clone_size: -; j_call: TRBJ1-3; d_call: -; cdr3_aa: CASGVSGNTIYF; cdr3_nt: TGTGCTTCGGGAGTATCTGGAAACACCATATATTTT
v_call: TRBV15; clone_size: few; j_call: TRBJ2-2; d_call: -; cdr3_aa: CATSRDYLTGELFF; cdr3_nt: TGTGCCACCAGCAGAGATTACCTCACCGGGGAGCTGTTTTTT
v_call: TRBV10-3; clone_size: -; j_call: TRBJ2-1; d_call: -; cdr3_aa: CAISETDNEQFF; cdr3_nt: TGTGCCATCAGTGAAACGGACAATGAGCAGTTCTTC
v_call: TRBV28; clone_size: -; j_call: TRBJ2-7; d_call: TRBD1; cdr3_aa: CASSPDREKYF; cdr3_nt: TGTGCCAGCAGCCCGGACAGGGAGAAGTACTTC
v_call: TRBV2; clone_size: few; j_call: TRBJ1-2; d_call: -; cdr3_aa: CASSEAGRAGYTF; cdr3_nt: TGTGCCAGCAGTGAAGCTGGCAGGGCCGGCTACACCTTC
v_call: TRBV27; clone_size: -; j_call: TRBJ2-6; d_call: -; cdr3_aa: CASSVSSGANVLTF; cdr3_nt: TGTGCCAGCAGCGTCTCCTCTGGGGCCAACGTCCTGACTTTC
v_call: TRBV11-1; clone_size: once; j_call: TRBJ2-1; d_call: TRBD1; cdr3_aa: CASSPSQDRDHEQFF; cdr3_nt: TGTGCCAGCAGCCCGTCCCAGGACAGGGACCATGAGCAGTTCTTC
v_call: TRBV4-1; clone_size: -; j_call: TRBJ1-2; d_call: -; cdr3_aa: CASSPQQGLYGYTF; cdr3_nt: TGCGCCAGCAGCCCCCAACAGGGATTGTATGGCTACACCTTC
v_call: TRBV2; clone_size: -; j_call: TRBJ2-1; d_call: -; cdr3_aa: CASIRLGSLNEQFF; cdr3_nt: TGTGCCAGCATTCGACTAGGGTCTCTCAATGAGCAGTTCTTC
v_call: TRBV27; clone_size: -; j_call: TRBJ1-2; d_call: -; cdr3_aa: CASSFSTRADGYTF; cdr3_nt: TGTGCCAGCAGTTTCTCGACAAGAGCAGATGGCTACACCTTC
v_call: TRBV7-2; clone_size: -; j_call: TRBJ1-5; d_call: -; cdr3_aa: CASSSRQGNQPQHF; cdr3_nt: TGTGCCAGCAGCTCTCGACAGGGCAATCAGCCCCAGCATTTT
v_call: TRBV6-1; clone_size: -; j_call: TRBJ2-1; d_call: TRBD1; cdr3_aa: CASSETGGQQFF; cdr3_nt: TGTGCCAGCAGTGAGACAGGGGGCCAGCAGTTCTTC
v_call: TRBV2; clone_size: -; j_call: TRBJ1-1; d_call: -; cdr3_aa: CASSEEVWTEAFF; cdr3_nt: TGTGCCAGCAGTGAGGAGGTTTGGACTGAAGCTTTCTTT
v_call: TRBV25-1; clone_size: -; j_call: TRBJ2-2; d_call: TRBD1; cdr3_aa: CASIPGTGDTGELFF; cdr3_nt: TGTGCCAGCATTCCGGGGACAGGGGACACCGGGGAGCTGTTTTTT
v_call: TRBV20-1; clone_size: -; j_call: TRBJ2-7; d_call: -; cdr3_aa: CSARTEYEQYF; cdr3_nt: TGCAGTGCTCGGACAGAGTACGAGCAGTACTTC
v_call: TRBV11-3; clone_size: -; j_call: TRBJ2-3; d_call: TRBD1; cdr3_aa: CASSLGGGSDTQYF; cdr3_nt: TGTGCCAGCAGCTTAGGAGGGGGCTCAGATACGCAGTATTTT
v_call: TRBV28; clone_size: -; j_call: TRBJ2-7; d_call: -; cdr3_aa: CASSPPGAEQYF; cdr3_nt: TGTGCCAGCAGTCCACCGGGGGCCGAGCAGTACTTC
v_call: TRBV7-9; clone_size: -; j_call: TRBJ2-7; d_call: -; cdr3_aa: CASSGTAWYEQYF; cdr3_nt: TGTGCCAGCAGTGGGACGGCTTGGTACGAGCAGTACTTC
v_call: TRBV28; clone_size: -; j_call: TRBJ1-5; d_call: TRBD1; cdr3_aa: CASSLGTGRRPDQPQHF; cdr3_nt: TGTGCCAGCAGTTTAGGGACAGGCAGGCGACCGGATCAGCCCCAGCATTTT
v_call: TRBV18; clone_size: large; j_call: TRBJ2-6; d_call: -; cdr3_aa: CASYSESGANVLTF; cdr3_nt: TGTGCCAGTTATTCCGAATCTGGGGCCAACGTCCTGACTTTC
v_call: TRBV27; clone_size: -; j_call: TRBJ1-5; d_call: -; cdr3_aa: CASSLFPGNQPQHF; cdr3_nt: TGTGCCAGCAGTTTATTCCCAGGGAATCAGCCCCAGCATTTT
v_call: TRBV5-1; clone_size: -; j_call: TRBJ2-4; d_call: TRBD1; cdr3_aa: CASSAGQGDIQYF; cdr3_nt: TGCGCCAGCAGTGCGGGACAGGGGGACATTCAGTACTTC
v_call: TRBV7-9; clone_size: -; j_call: TRBJ2-5; d_call: -; cdr3_aa: CASSLQEARDQLRETQYF; cdr3_nt: TGTGCCAGCAGCTTACAGGAGGCACGGGACCAGCTACGAGAGACCCAGTACTTC
v_call: TRBV15; clone_size: -; j_call: TRBJ1-4; d_call: TRBD1; cdr3_aa: CATSRVRRGTENEKLFF; cdr3_nt: TGTGCCACCAGCAGAGTCCGGAGGGGGACAGAGAATGAAAAACTGTTTTTT